This T cell receptor (beta chain) was recovered during a study of T cell repertoires in cytomegalovirus infection. Background on the study: CMV epitopes in the study were HLA-C-restricted (recently identified) and HLA-B-restricted (well studied). Signatures in public TCR beta sequences pointed to both CMV infection and matching HLA type.

Broader study findings: CMV-specific HLA-C-restricted TCR beta clonotypes dominated the ex vivo response.

On this clonotype itself: What it recognizes is unknown.

TCRdb re-analysed the reads in MiXCR, keeping a single row per CDR3 protein. The sample yields some 350,000 distinct CDR3 sequences, about 29% seen once. The specimen comprised cultured PBMCs, sampled from culture after CMV antigen stimulation. The sequence derives from a human donor in good health (CMV status not recorded). Some clones in this sample may be carry-over from other donors' samples.

The CDR3 region has the DNA TGTGCCAGCAGCTTAGCTACAGGGAGCACAGATACGCAGTATTTT. Its protein is CASSLATGSTDTQYF. This sequence joins TRBV7-2 and TRBJ2-3; maybe TRBD1 (6 bases). V dropped 0 bases and J dropped 0 bases, with 7 bases sitting between them. Germline V CDR1 and CDR2: SGHTA, FQGNSA. This CDR3 is built from 15 residues.